The 19 T cell receptor beta chains reported below all come from one sample, sequenced in a study of T cells after yellow fever vaccination. In TCRdb, the 5' RACE reads were re-called with MiXCR into one record per CDR3 protein. Of about 230,000 distinct CDR3 sequences listed, 6.5% to 7.5% are singletons. Material: CD4+ T cells sorted from PBMCs, obtained on the day of the yellow fever booster vaccination. The source is a man younger than 45 who received the YFV17D yellow fever vaccine.

CDR3 loop: CASSLDEATSTDTQYF. The CDR3 coding sequence is TGTGCCAGCAGCTTAGATGAGGCTACTAGCACAGATACGCAGTATTTT. The rearrangement links TRBV7-9 to TRBJ2-3; D ambiguous. V lost 1 base and J 0 bases, leaving 11 bases between the germline ends. CDR1 and CDR2 from the germline V gene are SEHNR and FQNEAQ (reference sequence). The CDR3 has 16 residues.

The sample holds many counts of this clonotype. The gene calls are TRBV12-3 or TRBV12-4 and TRBJ2-3, with unresolved D. Trimming left V 5 bases short and J 8 bases short, with 11 bases between. The CDR3 has 12 amino acids. CDR3 sequence: CASSSSRATQYF. CDR3 nucleotides: TGTGCCAGCAGTAGCAGCCGGGCTACGCAGTATTTT.

There are many counts of this clonotype. The chain joins TRBV5-4 to TRBJ2-7, with 10 bases matching TRBD2. Trimming took 4 bases from V and 5 from J; bases not matched to a gene: 9. The CDR3 extends over 15 amino acids. Germline CDR1 reads SGHNT; CDR2 reads YYREEE (reference sequence). CDR3 loop: CASSAAGGRFDEQYF. The CDR3 DNA reads as TGTGCCAGCAGCGCAGCGGGAGGGCGTTTTGACGAGCAGTACTTC.

This chain uses TRBV5-1 with TRBJ2-7; 11 bases match TRBD2. Trimming at V came to 0 bases and at J to 5 bases, leaving 4 bases not matched to a gene. Germline assignment: CDR1 SGHRS and CDR2 YFSETQ. The CDR3 covers 15 residues. CDR3: CASSLAPGLADEQYF. The CDR3 nucleotides are TGCGCCAGCAGCTTGGCGCCGGGACTAGCGGACGAGCAGTACTTC.

This clonotype was picked up many times. The chain has TRBV6-1 and TRBJ2-1; 9 nucleotides agree with TRBD1. Germline CDR1 MNHNS, CDR2 SASEGT. This CDR3 has 16 residues. With V trimmed by 0 bases and J by 3 bases, 3 bases remained unmatched. CDR3 DNA: TGTGCCAGCAGTGAAGCTACAGGGGGCGTCTACAATGAGCAGTTCTTC. Translating gives CASSEATGGVYNEQFF.

This clonotype came up a few times. This rearrangement joins TRBV6-2 or TRBV6-3 to TRBJ1-1; unclear D gene. The CDR3 sequence is 11 residues long. Germline-derived CDR1 and CDR2 are MNHEY and SVGEGT. V was clipped by 7 bases and J by 11 bases, with 14 bases between them. CDR3 loop: CASTRRGYAFF. The DNA for the CDR3 is TGTGCCAGCACAAGACGGGGTTATGCTTTCTTT.

The chain couples TRBV7-2 to TRBJ2-6; D perhaps matches TRBD1 (5 bases). V lost 6 bases, J lost 9 bases, and 9 bases lay in between. This CDR3 contains 12 residues. From germline, CDR1 is SGHTA and CDR2 FQGNSA. The CDR3 DNA reads as TGTGCCAGCAGAGGGGATGGCAACGTCCTGACTTTC. It encodes CASRGDGNVLTF.

This clonotype occurred many times. The CDR3 region is CASSRLAGYSYNEQFF. In DNA form, the CDR3 reads TGTGCCAGCAGTCGACTAGCGGGATACTCCTACAATGAGCAGTTCTTC. The chain joins TRBV6-2 or TRBV6-3 to TRBJ2-1; 11 bases fit TRBD2. This CDR3 contains 16 residues. Germline V gene lookup returns CDR1 MNHEY and CDR2 SVGEGT. The V and J ends lost 5 bases and 0 bases, in that order; junction bases with no gene match: 3.

This clonotype turned up a few times. Here the CDR3 reads CASSPRGQGAVGANVLTF. The CDR3 nucleotides are TGTGCCAGCTCACCACGGGGACAGGGGGCAGTTGGGGCCAACGTCCTGACTTTC. J is TRBJ2-6 and V is TRBV18, with TRBD1 matching over 12 bases. Per the germline V gene, CDR1 is KGHSH and CDR2 is LQKENI. This CDR3 has 18 residues. The J segment lost 3 bases and the V segment lost 1 base, leaving 4 bases of the junction unmatched. The full variable domain, rest sourced from reference TRBV18 and TRBJ2-6, is NAGVMQNPRHLVRRRGQEARLRCSPMKGHSHVYWYRQLPEEGLKFMVYLQKENIIDESGMPKERFSAEFPKEGPSILRIQQVVRGDSAAYFCASSPRGQGAVGANVLTFGAGSRLTVL.

The V call is TRBV20-1, the J call TRBJ2-1, with 8 bases identical to TRBD2. In germline, CDR1 is DFQATT, CDR2 SNEGSKA (reference sequence). Unmatched junction bases numbered 10, after V lost 1 base and J lost 8 bases. CDR3 length equals 15 residues. CDR3 DNA: TGCAGTGCTAGAGTTAAGGCTAGCGGGTGGGATGAGCAGTTCTTC. It is translated as CSARVKASGWDEQFF.

This clonotype has only a few counts. The chain employs TRBV20-1 and TRBJ2-1, with TRBD1 as a possible D gene (6 bases). This CDR3 has 15 amino acids. Germline CDR1 is DFQATT and CDR2 is SNEGSKA (reference sequence). With 5 bases removed from V and 6 bases from J, the gap between germline ends came to 20 bases. CDR3 protein: CSARTFKDSLNEQFF. In DNA, the CDR3 is TGCAGTGCTCGAACGTTTAAGGACAGCCTCAATGAGCAGTTCTTC.

The table lists this clonotype with a count of one. The chain uses TRBV29-1 and TRBJ2-1; the D call may be TRBD1 or TRBD2 (6 bases each). The CDR3 covers 15 residues. The germline V and J ends were trimmed by 5 bases and 4 bases, with 18 bases remaining between them. CDR1 and CDR2 (germline): SQVTM, ANQGSEA. CDR3 loop: CSVQGTRPLYNEQFF. CDR3 coding DNA: TGCAGCGTTCAGGGGACTCGCCCCCTTTACAATGAGCAGTTCTTC.

In its sample, this clonotype was seen a few times. The J gene is TRBJ2-2, the V gene TRBV5-4; TRBD2 agrees at 8 bases. This CDR3 is 14 amino acids long. Per germline, CDR1 SGHNT and CDR2 YYREEE (reference sequence). Trimming cost V 7 bases and J 2 bases; bases outside gene matches: 4. The CDR3 DNA sequence: TGTGCCAGCCTGACTAGCGACAACACCGGGGAGCTGTTTTTT. Protein product: CASLTSDNTGELFF.

This clonotype was seen at least ten times. The rearrangement joins TRBV20-1 to TRBJ2-7, with D unresolved. Germline V lookup: CDR1 DFQATT, CDR2 SNEGSKA (reference sequence). Trimming took 7 bases from V and 5 from J, leaving 21 bases between them. CDR3 length equals 14 residues. The CDR3 region has the DNA TGCAGTGTATCCGCCTCCGTTATTGCGGACGAGCAGTACTTC. Residues: CSVSASVIADEQYF.

V usage is TRBV10-3 and J usage is TRBJ2-3; D is unclear. V was cut by 2 bases and J by 3 bases, with 6 bases left in between. CDR1 and CDR2 from the germline V gene are ENHRY and SYGVKD. This CDR3 comprises 13 residues. DNA of the CDR3: TGTGCCATCAGTGAGGTAGTGACAGATACGCAGTATTTT. Translated: CAISEVVTDTQYF.

This clonotype has a handful of counts. This chain links TRBV29-1 with TRBJ2-7; possible D gene TRBD2, 7 bases. The CDR3 is 13 amino acids. Looked up from germline, CDR1 is SQVTM and CDR2 is ANQGSEA. V gave up 4 bases and J gave up 5 bases, with 15 bases separating them. The CDR3 spells CSVGGGGYHEQYF. CDR3 DNA sequence: TGCAGCGTTGGAGGGGGGGGGTACCACGAGCAGTACTTC.

The genes are TRBV3-1 and TRBJ2-7; 9 positions agree with TRBD2. Germline loops: CDR1 LGHDT, CDR2 YNNKEL (reference sequence). The CDR3 runs to 15 residues. The junction had 9 bases not matched to a gene; V was cut back by 4 bases and J by 5 bases. The DNA for the CDR3 is TGTGCCAGCAGCCCTATCCCGGGACTAGCCAACGAGCAGTACTTC. Its translation: CASSPIPGLANEQYF.

This clonotype was seen repeatedly, ten times or more. The junction differs from germline at one of its ends, possibly a read error. The chain carries TRBV20-1 and TRBJ2-1; the match to TRBD2 covers 8 bases. This CDR3 comprises 12 residues. Germline CDR1 and CDR2: DFQATT and SNEGSKA (reference sequence). DNA of the CDR3: TGCAGTGCTAGAGGGACGGGGACTAGTTCTCTCTTC. Protein sequence: CSARGTGTSSLF.

This clonotype was counted at least ten times. The chain has TRBV7-2 and TRBJ2-2, with 8 bases matching TRBD1. The CDR3 spans 17 residues. The V and J ends lost 5 bases and 2 bases, in that order; junction bases with no gene match: 10. Germline CDR1 and CDR2: SGHTA and FQGNSA. The DNA for the CDR3 is TGTGCCAGCAGCAGCGGCCCAGGGGGCACCAACACCGGGGAGCTGTTTTTT. Its translation is CASSSGPGGTNTGELFF.